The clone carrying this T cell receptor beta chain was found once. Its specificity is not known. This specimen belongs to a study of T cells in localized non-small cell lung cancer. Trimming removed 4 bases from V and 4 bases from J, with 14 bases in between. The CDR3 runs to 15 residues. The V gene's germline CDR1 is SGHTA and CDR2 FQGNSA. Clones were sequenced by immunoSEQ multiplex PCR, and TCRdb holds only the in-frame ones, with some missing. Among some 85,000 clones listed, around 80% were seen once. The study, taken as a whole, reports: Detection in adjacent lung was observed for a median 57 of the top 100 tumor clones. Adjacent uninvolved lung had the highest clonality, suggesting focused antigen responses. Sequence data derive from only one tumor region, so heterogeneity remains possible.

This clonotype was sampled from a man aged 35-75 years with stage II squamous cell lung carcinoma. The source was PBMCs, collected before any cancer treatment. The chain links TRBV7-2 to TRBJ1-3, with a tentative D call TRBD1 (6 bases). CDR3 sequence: CASSSEQGPGNTIYF. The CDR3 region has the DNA TGTGCCAGCAGCTCCGAACAGGGTCCGGGAAACACCATATATTTT.